This TCR beta chain originates from a study of T cell changes during pregnancy in multiple sclerosis. V was cut by 6 bases and J by 0 bases, with 8 bases left in between. The germline V gene encodes CDR1 SQVTM and CDR2 ANQGSEA. The CDR3 loop spans 12 amino acids. Profiled with immunoSEQ multiplex PCR; TCRdb holds only in-frame clones, not every one. The sample consists of under 55,000 clones, approximately 93% of them appearing once. V gene TRBV29-1 combines with J gene TRBJ1-1; D ambiguous. Material: CD4+ T cells from peripheral blood mononuclear cells, obtained in the third trimester of pregnancy. The receptor's source is a female donor with multiple sclerosis, enrolled in a pregnancy study. The CDR3 nucleotides are TGCAGCGTGAGCGGAATGAACACTGAAGCTTTCTTT. This sequence encodes CSVSGMNTEAFF.